The 3 T cell receptor beta chains given below trace back to one sample, sequenced in a study of identical twins. One entry per CDR3 protein, called by TCRdb with MiXCR from the 5' RACE reads. The data hold hundreds of thousands of distinct CDR3 sequences, with roughly 10% observed a single time. The specimen was memory (CD45RO+) T cells sorted from blood. These receptors originate from a woman aged 18-35 years in good health.

The chain joins TRBV7-9 to TRBJ1-1, with D unresolved. Germline loops: CDR1 SEHNR, CDR2 FQNEAQ (reference sequence). The CDR3 length is 11 residues. Trimming took 1 base from V and 11 from J, leaving 8 bases between them. As DNA, the CDR3 is TGTGCCAGCAGCTTAGAAACCTACGCTTTCTTT. This translates into CASSLETYAFF.

This clonotype was observed at least ten times. The chain is built from TRBV12-3 or TRBV12-4 and TRBJ1-1; 8 bases are shared with TRBD1. V gave up 4 bases and J gave up 4 bases; unmatched junction bases: 2. The CDR3 totals 13 residues. The CDR3 sequence: CASSSDRGTEAFF. CDR3 nucleotide sequence: TGTGCCAGCAGTTCCGACAGGGGCACTGAAGCTTTCTTT.

This clonotype was observed at least ten times. CDR3 loop: CASSLGIVSSYNEQFF. CDR3 nucleotide sequence: TGTGCCAGCAGCTTAGGGATTGTTAGCTCCTACAATGAGCAGTTCTTC. The chain couples TRBV7-2 to TRBJ2-1; D is undetermined. Germline V lookup: CDR1 SGHTA, CDR2 FQGNSA. This CDR3 has 16 amino acids. Trimming took 1 base from V and 0 from J, leaving 10 bases between them.